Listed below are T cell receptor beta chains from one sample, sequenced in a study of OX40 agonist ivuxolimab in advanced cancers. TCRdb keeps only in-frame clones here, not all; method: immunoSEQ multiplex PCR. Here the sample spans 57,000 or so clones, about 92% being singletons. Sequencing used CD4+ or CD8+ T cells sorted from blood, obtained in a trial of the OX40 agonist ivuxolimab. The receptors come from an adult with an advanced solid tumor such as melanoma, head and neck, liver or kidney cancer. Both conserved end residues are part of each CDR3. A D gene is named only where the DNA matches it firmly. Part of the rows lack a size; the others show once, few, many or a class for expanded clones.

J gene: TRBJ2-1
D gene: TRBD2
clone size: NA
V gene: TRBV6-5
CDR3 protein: CASTGLAVTDNEQFF
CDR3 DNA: TGTGCCAGCACCGGACTAGCGGTTACCGATAATGAGCAGTTCTTC

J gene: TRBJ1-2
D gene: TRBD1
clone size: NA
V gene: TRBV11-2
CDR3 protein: CASSLTFGGQDYGYTF
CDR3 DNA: TGTGCCAGCAGCTTAACATTTGGGGGACAGGACTATGGCTACACCTTC

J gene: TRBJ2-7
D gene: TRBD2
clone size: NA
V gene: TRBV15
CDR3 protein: CATSREKAASGAYEQYF
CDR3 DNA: TGTGCCACCAGCAGAGAAAAGGCGGCTAGCGGAGCCTACGAGCAGTACTTC

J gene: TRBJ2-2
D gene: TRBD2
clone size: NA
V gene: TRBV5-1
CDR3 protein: CASSLSSGPRTGELFF
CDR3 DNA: TGCGCCAGCAGCTTGAGTAGCGGGCCGAGGACCGGGGAGCTGTTTTTT

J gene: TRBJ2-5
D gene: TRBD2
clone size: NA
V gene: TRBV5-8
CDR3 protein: CASSWGLAGPWGETQYF
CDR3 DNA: TGTGCCAGCAGCTGGGGACTAGCGGGACCCTGGGGAGAGACCCAGTACTTC

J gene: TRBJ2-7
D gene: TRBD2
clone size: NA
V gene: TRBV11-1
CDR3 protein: CASSSSSGGSVRYEQYF
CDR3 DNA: TGTGCCAGCAGCTCCTCTAGCGGGGGTTCCGTCAGGTACGAGCAGTACTTC

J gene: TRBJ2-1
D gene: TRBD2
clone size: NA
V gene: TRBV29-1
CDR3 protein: CSVPGLAPSSYNEQFF
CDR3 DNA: TGCAGCGTCCCGGGACTAGCGCCGAGCTCCTACAATGAGCAGTTCTTC

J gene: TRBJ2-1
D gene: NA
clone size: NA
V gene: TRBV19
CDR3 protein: CASSISGRLYNEQFF
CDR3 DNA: TGTGCCAGTAGTATATCAGGCAGGCTTTACAATGAGCAGTTCTTC

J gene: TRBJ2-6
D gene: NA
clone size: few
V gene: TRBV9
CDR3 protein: CASSVAGSFSGANVLTF
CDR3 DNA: TGTGCCAGCAGCGTAGCGGGTTCTTTCTCTGGGGCCAACGTCCTGACTTTC

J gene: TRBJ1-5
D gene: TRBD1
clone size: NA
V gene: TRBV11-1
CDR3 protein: CASSGTGDQPQHF
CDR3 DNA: TGTGCCAGCAGCGGGACAGGGGATCAGCCCCAGCATTTT

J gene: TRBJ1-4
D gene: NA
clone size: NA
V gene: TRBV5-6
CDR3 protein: CASSLKLPQGEKLFF
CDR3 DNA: TGTGCCAGCAGCTTGAAGTTACCTCAAGGAGAAAAACTGTTTTTT

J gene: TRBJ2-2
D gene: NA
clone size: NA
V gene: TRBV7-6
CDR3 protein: CASSLLRTGELFF
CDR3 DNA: TGTGCCAGCAGCCTCCTACGGACCGGGGAGCTGTTTTTT

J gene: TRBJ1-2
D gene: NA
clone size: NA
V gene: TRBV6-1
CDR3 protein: CASSSDRNYGYTF
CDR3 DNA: TGTGCCAGCAGTTCCGACAGAAACTATGGCTACACCTTC

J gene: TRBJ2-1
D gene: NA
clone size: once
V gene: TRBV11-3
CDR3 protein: CASSGLYNEQFF
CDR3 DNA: TGTGCCAGCAGCGGGTTATACAATGAGCAGTTCTTC

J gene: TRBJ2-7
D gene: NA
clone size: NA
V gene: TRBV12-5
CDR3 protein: CASGLATTGSEQYF
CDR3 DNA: TGTGCTAGTGGTTTGGCTACTACAGGGAGCGAGCAGTACTTC

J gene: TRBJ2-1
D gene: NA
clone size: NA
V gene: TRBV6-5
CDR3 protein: CASSVWADSNNEQFF
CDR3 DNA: TGTGCCAGCAGTGTCTGGGCGGATTCTAACAATGAGCAGTTCTTC

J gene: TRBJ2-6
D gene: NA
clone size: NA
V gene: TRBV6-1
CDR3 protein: CASSPNRSGANVLTF
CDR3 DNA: TGTGCCAGCAGCCCTAACAGGTCTGGGGCCAACGTCCTGACTTTC

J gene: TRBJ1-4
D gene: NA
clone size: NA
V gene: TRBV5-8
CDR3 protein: CASSPGPGRGEKLFF
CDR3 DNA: TGTGCCAGCAGCCCGGGCCCGGGGAGGGGTGAAAAACTGTTTTTT

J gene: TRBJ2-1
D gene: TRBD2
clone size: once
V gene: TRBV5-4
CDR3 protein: CASNPGTSRYNEQFF
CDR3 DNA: TGTGCCAGCAATCCCGGGACTAGCCGTTACAATGAGCAGTTCTTC

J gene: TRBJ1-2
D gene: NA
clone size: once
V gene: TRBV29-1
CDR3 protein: CSVGTQDYGYTF
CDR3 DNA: TGCAGCGTGGGGACGCAAGACTATGGCTACACCTTC

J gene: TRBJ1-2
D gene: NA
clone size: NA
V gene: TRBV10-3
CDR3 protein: CAIQHLYGYTF
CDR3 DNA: TGTGCCATCCAACACCTCTATGGCTACACCTTC

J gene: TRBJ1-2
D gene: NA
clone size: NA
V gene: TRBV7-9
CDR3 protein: CASSPQGAIGYGYTF
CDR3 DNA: TGTGCCAGCAGCCCACAGGGAGCGATCGGCTATGGCTACACCTTC

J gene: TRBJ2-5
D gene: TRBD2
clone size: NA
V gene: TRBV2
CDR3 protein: CASSEMGFGGGAKTQYF
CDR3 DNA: TGTGCCAGCAGTGAAATGGGGTTCGGCGGGGGGGCCAAGACCCAGTACTTC

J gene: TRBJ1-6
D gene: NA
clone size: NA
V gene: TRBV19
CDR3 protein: CASSQGAAGSPLHF
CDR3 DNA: TGTGCCAGTAGTCAGGGTGCGGCTGGTTCACCCCTCCACTTT

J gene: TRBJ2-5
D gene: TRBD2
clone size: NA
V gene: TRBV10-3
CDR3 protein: CAIRAGVALQETQYF
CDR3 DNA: TGTGCCATCAGGGCGGGGGTAGCGTTACAAGAGACCCAGTACTTC

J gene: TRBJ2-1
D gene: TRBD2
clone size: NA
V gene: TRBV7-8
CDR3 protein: CASSYGGGPNEQFF
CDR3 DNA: TGTGCCAGCAGCTATGGCGGGGGGCCGAATGAGCAGTTCTTC

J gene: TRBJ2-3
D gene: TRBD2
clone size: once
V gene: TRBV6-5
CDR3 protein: CASRPSGSSTDTQYF
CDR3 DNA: TGTGCCAGCAGACCTAGCGGGTCAAGCACAGATACGCAGTATTTT

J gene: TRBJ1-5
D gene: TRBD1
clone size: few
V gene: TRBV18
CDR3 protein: CASSPGAGQGSNQPQHF
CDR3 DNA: TGTGCCAGCTCCCCGGGGGCGGGACAGGGCTCGAATCAGCCCCAGCATTTT

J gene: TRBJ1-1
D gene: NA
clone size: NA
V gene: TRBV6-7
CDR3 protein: CASSYGGGNTEAFF
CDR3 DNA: TGTGCCAGCAGTTACGGTGGGGGGAACACTGAAGCTTTCTTT

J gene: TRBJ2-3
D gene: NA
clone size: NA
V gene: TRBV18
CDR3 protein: CASSPGLHTDTQYF
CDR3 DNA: TGTGCCAGCTCACCGGGATTACACACAGATACGCAGTATTTT

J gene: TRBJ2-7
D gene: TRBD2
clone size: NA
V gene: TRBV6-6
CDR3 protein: CASSYASGYEQYF
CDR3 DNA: TGTGCCAGCAGTTACGCTAGCGGGTACGAGCAGTACTTC

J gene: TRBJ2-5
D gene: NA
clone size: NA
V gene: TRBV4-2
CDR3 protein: CASSHTPGGGQETQYF
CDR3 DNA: TGTGCCAGCAGCCATACACCAGGGGGAGGGCAAGAGACCCAGTACTTC

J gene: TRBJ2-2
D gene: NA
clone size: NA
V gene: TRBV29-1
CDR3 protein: CSVVRGPRGTGELFF
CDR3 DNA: TGCAGCGTTGTAAGGGGCCCCCGGGGCACCGGGGAGCTGTTTTTT

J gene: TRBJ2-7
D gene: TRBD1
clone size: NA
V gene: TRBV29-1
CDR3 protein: CSVEEGTGPHEQYF
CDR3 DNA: TGCAGCGTTGAAGAAGGGACAGGCCCCCACGAGCAGTACTTC

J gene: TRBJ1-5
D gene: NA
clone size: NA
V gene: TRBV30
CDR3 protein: CAWRGRGSGNQPQHF
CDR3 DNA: TGTGCCTGGAGGGGTAGGGGGTCCGGCAATCAGCCCCAGCATTTT

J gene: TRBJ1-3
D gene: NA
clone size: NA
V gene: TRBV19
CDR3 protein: CASSIEPAGNTIYF
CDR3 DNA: TGTGCCAGTAGTATAGAGCCCGCTGGAAACACCATATATTTT

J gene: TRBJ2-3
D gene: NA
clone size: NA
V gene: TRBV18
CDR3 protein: CASSPIQGTDTQYF
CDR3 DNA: TGTGCCAGCTCTCCCATCCAAGGCACAGATACGCAGTATTTT

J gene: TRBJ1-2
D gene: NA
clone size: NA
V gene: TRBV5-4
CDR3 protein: CASSQDGLYGYTF
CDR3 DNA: TGTGCCAGCAGCCAAGATGGCCTGTATGGCTACACCTTC

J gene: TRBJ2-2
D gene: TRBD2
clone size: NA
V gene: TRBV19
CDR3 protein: CASSIPPIMGLANTGELFF
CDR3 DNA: TGTGCCAGTAGTATTCCTCCAATTATGGGACTAGCGAACACCGGGGAGCTGTTTTTT

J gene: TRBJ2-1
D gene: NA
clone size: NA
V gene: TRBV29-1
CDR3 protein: CSGASSSYNEQFF
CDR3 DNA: TGCAGCGGCGCTAGCAGCTCCTACAATGAGCAGTTCTTC

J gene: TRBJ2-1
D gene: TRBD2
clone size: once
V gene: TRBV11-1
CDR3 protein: CASSSTSGNSHEQFF
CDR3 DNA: TGTGCCAGCAGCTCCACTAGCGGGAATTCCCACGAGCAGTTCTTC

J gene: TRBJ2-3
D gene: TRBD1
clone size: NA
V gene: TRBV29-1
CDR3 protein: CSATGGASDTQYF
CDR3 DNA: TGCAGTGCTACAGGGGGCGCATCAGATACGCAGTATTTT

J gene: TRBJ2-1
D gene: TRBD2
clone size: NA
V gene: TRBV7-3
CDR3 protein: CASSLTGTINEQFF
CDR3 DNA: TGTGCCAGCAGCTTAACGGGGACTATCAATGAGCAGTTCTTC

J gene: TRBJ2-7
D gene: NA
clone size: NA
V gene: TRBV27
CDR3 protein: CASRYGAAYEQYF
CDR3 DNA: TGTGCCAGCCGTTACGGGGCAGCCTACGAGCAGTACTTC

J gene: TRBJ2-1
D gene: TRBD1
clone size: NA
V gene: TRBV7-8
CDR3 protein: CASSLDWTGVVHEQFF
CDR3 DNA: TGTGCCAGCAGCTTAGATTGGACAGGGGTTGTCCATGAGCAGTTCTTC

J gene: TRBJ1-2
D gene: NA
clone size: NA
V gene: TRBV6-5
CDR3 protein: CASSVPGPGGYTF
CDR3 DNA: TGTGCCAGCAGTGTCCCGGGACCGGGAGGCTACACCTTC

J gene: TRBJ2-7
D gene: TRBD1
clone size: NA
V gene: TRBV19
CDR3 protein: CASGGQGYEQYF
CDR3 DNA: TGTGCCAGTGGGGGACAGGGCTACGAGCAGTACTTC

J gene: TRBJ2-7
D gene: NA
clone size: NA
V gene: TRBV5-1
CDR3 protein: CASSPLSHATYEQYF
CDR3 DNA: TGCGCCAGCAGCCCCCTCAGCCACGCTACCTACGAGCAGTACTTC

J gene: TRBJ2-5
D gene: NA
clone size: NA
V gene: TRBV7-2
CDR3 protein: CASSLATGDGQETQYF
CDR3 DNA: TGTGCCAGCAGCTTAGCGACAGGAGATGGCCAAGAGACCCAGTACTTC